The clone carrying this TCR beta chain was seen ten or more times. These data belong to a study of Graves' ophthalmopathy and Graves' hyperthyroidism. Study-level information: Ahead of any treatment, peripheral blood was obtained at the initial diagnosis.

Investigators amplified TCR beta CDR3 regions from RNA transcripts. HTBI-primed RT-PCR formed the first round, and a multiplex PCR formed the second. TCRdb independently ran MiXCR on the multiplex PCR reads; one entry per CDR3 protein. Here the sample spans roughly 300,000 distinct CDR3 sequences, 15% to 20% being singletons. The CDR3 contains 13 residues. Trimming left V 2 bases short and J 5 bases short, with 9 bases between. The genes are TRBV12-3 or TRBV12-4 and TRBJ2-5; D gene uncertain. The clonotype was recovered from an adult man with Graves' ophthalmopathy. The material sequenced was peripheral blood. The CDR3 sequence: CASSLLVDETQYF. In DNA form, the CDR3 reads TGTGCCAGCAGTTTATTAGTGGACGAGACCCAGTACTTC.